The entry that follows covers one T cell receptor (beta chain) sequence. The antigen is undetermined. Clones were read by immunoSEQ multiplex PCR, and TCRdb kept only the in-frame ones, dropping some. The top ten hold approximately 19% of the sample, which has about 73,000 clones, approximately 88% seen once. Trimming took off 5 bases at V and 1 base at J, with 15 bases between the two ends. The CDR3 has 15 residues. Germline V gene lookup returns CDR1 SGHRS and CDR2 YFSETQ. The sample is drawn from a study of T cell responses to AZD1222 COVID-19 vaccine. General observations from the study: Vaccine-associated CD4 TCRs ranged over spike, dominating at 160-218 and 743-854.

The sequence derives from an adult in good health. Sample: peripheral blood, taken on day 0 of AZD1222 vaccination. V gene TRBV5-1 combines with J gene TRBJ1-1, with D tentatively TRBD1 (6 bases). The CDR3 DNA sequence: TGCGCCAGCAGGAGGTCGACAGGAGGGAACACTGAAGCTTTCTTT. Translating gives CASRRSTGGNTEAFF. The full variable domain, completed using reference TRBV5-1 and TRBJ1-1, is KAGVTQTPRYLIKTRGQQVTLSCSPISGHRSVSWYQQTPGQGLQFLFEYFSETQRNKGNFPGRFSGRQFSNSRSEMNVSTLELGDSALYLCASRRSTGGNTEAFFGQGTRLTVV.